A single sample gave rise to the 15 T cell receptor beta chains below, sequenced in a study of PD-1 blockade in mismatch repair-deficient tumors (TCRdb year 2017). According to the study, the label for this sample's time point signals: approximately 9-day in vitro stimulation with candidate neoantigen peptide 6. Library preparation was by the immunoSEQ multiplex PCR assay. TCRdb's version of the immuneACCESS table is confined to in-frame rearrangements and falls short of the full clone set. An unresolved V gene accounts for under half of the shortfall where checked; the remainder is of unknown origin. Recorded for this sample are 14,000 or so clones; roughly nine tenths of them occurred a single time. 4% to 5.5% of the sample goes to the ten largest clones. No cognate antigen is known for these TCRs. This material consisted of cells cultured in vitro, taken from a patient treated with pembrolizumab. The source of these receptors is an adult with mismatch repair-deficient cancer.

The chain uses TRBV12-5 and TRBJ2-3; D is unclear. This CDR3 is 16 amino acids long. Trimming took off 2 bases at V and 0 bases at J, with 12 bases between the two ends. Germline V gene sequence: CDR1 LGHNT, CDR2 FRNRAP. CDR3 in amino acids: CASGLLGTPSTDTQYF. The CDR3 bases are TGTGCTAGTGGTTTGTTAGGCACTCCTAGCACAGATACGCAGTATTTT.

The V and J genes are TRBV11-2 and TRBJ2-5; TRBD1 or TRBD2 may be the D gene (5 bases each). Trimming left V 6 bases short and J 5 bases short, with 22 bases between. This CDR3 is built from 16 residues. The germline CDR1 and CDR2 sequences are SGHAT and FQNNGV. The CDR3 DNA follows: TGTGCCAGCAGGTTAAACCCGGGGCCTGCGTGGGAGACCCAGTACTTC. Translating gives CASRLNPGPAWETQYF.

The CDR3 reads CASESRGEAFF. As DNA, the CDR3 is TGTGCCAGCGAAAGCAGGGGCGAAGCTTTCTTT. The rearrangement joins TRBV2 to TRBJ1-1, with D possibly TRBD1 on 6 matching bases. The CDR3 totals 11 residues. Germline values: CDR1 SNHLY, CDR2 FYNNEI. V lost 8 bases, J lost 8 bases, and 12 bases lay in between. Full variable domain (outside the CDR3, taken from reference TRBV2 and TRBJ1-1): EPEVTQTPSHQVTQMGQEVILRCVPISNHLYFYWYRQILGQKVEFLVSFYNNEISEKSEIFDDQFSVERPDGSNFTLKIRSTKLEDSAMYFCASESRGEAFFGQGTRLTVV.

The rearrangement uses TRBV7-3 and TRBJ1-1; D is unresolved. Germline assignment: CDR1 SGHTA and CDR2 FQGTGA. The CDR3 has 13 residues. The V and J ends lost 2 bases and 1 base respectively, with 5 bases between them. CDR3 in amino acids: CASSLQPNTEAFF. The CDR3 region has the DNA TGTGCCAGCAGCTTACAACCGAACACTGAAGCTTTCTTT. The variable domain in full, with the rest retrieved from reference TRBV7-3 and TRBJ1-1, is GAGVSQTPSNKVTEKGKYVELRCDPISGHTALYWYRQSLGQGPEFLIYFQGTGAADDSGLPNDRFFAVRPEGSVSTLKIQRTERGDSAVYLCASSLQPNTEAFFGQGTRLTVV.

The V gene is TRBV6-5, the J gene TRBJ1-5; D remains unclear. The germline V and J ends were trimmed by 3 bases and 7 bases, with 10 bases remaining between them. The germline V gene encodes CDR1 MNHEY and CDR2 SVGAGI. The CDR3 is made up of 13 amino acids. The CDR3 DNA is TGTGCCAGCAGTTATGGATTGGGGCAGCCCCAGCATTTT. It specifies CASSYGLGQPQHF.

The CDR3 DNA reads TGTGCCAGCAGCGAAATGGGACTAGCAGGTGAGCAGTTCTTC. Translating it yields CASSEMGLAGEQFF. The chain uses TRBV7-3 and TRBJ2-1; 9 nucleotides align to TRBD2. There are 14 residues in the CDR3. V was pared by 5 bases and J by 9 bases, with 8 bases of the junction left unmatched. CDR1 SGHTA and CDR2 FQGTGA come from the germline V gene.

This chain links TRBV9 with TRBJ1-2; 11 bases are a match to TRBD1. With V trimmed by 4 bases and J by 6 bases, 14 bases remained unmatched. CDR3 size: 17 residues. CDR1 and CDR2 from the germline V gene are SGDLS and YYNGEE. The CDR3 DNA reads as TGTGCCAGCAGCTCACGCCGGACAGGGGGCGGGGGGAATGGCTACACCTTC. Residues: CASSSRRTGGGGNGYTF.

The chain joins TRBV28 to TRBJ2-2, with TRBD1 matching over 7 bases. Germline V gene data show CDR1 as MDHEN and CDR2 as SYDVKM. Trimming cost V 3 bases and J 6 bases; bases outside gene matches: 7. The CDR3 totals 15 residues. CDR3 in amino acids: CASSFRQGVAGELFF. The CDR3 nucleotides are TGTGCCAGCAGTTTTCGACAGGGAGTCGCCGGGGAGCTGTTTTTT.

The chain couples TRBV5-1 to TRBJ2-3; D might be TRBD2 (7 bases). Trimming pared 3 bases from V and 0 bases from J, leaving 14 bases between. The CDR3 covers 16 residues. The germline V gene encodes CDR1 SGHRS and CDR2 YFSETQ. CDR3 amino acids: CASSWEGTLSTDTQYF. The CDR3 DNA reads TGCGCCAGCAGCTGGGAGGGGACACTCAGCACAGATACGCAGTATTTT.

This clone has just one count. The rearrangement links TRBV2 to TRBJ2-4; no firm D call. Trimming stripped 4 bases from V and 4 bases from J, with 8 bases between. The CDR3 has 13 residues. CDR1 SNHLY and CDR2 FYNNEI come from the germline V gene. The CDR3 region has the DNA TGTGCCAGCAGTGGGCCAGCTAAAAACATTCAGTACTTC. Its protein product is CASSGPAKNIQYF.

The genes are TRBV28 and TRBJ1-1; 11 bases line up with TRBD1. With V trimmed by 3 bases and J by 7 bases, 19 bases remained unmatched. The CDR3 is 19 residues long. The germline gives CDR1 MDHEN, CDR2 SYDVKM. CDR3: CASSFGVTGQGARGDEAFF. The CDR3 DNA reads as TGTGCCAGCAGTTTCGGCGTAACCGGACAGGGGGCGCGAGGTGATGAAGCTTTCTTT. Variable domain in full (rest from reference TRBV28 and TRBJ1-1): DVKVTQSSRYLVKRTGEKVFLECVQDMDHENMFWYRQDPGLGLRLIYFSYDVKMKEKGDIPEGYSVSREKKERFSLILESASTNQTSMYLCASSFGVTGQGARGDEAFFGQGTRLTVV.

The chain joins TRBV7-9 to TRBJ1-4; D unresolved. The CDR3 runs 15 residues. Trimming removed 1 base at V and 0 bases at J, with 6 bases between. The germline CDR1 and CDR2 sequences are SEHNR and FQNEAQ (reference sequence). CDR3 region: CASSLEPTTNEKLFF. CDR3 DNA sequence: TGTGCCAGCAGCTTAGAGCCGACAACTAATGAAAAACTGTTTTTT.

J is TRBJ1-5 and V is TRBV30; D ambiguous. Germline V CDR1 and CDR2: GTSNPN, SVGIG (reference sequence). V lost 2 bases and J lost 0, with 20 bases in between. This CDR3 is built from 18 residues. CDR3 in amino acids: CAWSFARAGMNSNQPQHF. CDR3 coding DNA: TGTGCCTGGAGTTTCGCTCGGGCAGGTATGAATAGCAATCAGCCCCAGCATTTT.

This clone was counted once. This chain uses TRBV7-9 with TRBJ2-1; 8 bases match TRBD1. Germline CDR1 SEHNR, CDR2 FQNEAQ (reference sequence). V trimming: 5 bases; J trimming: 4 bases; junction bases outside the gene matches: 13. This CDR3 is built from 17 residues. Here the CDR3 DNA reads TGTGCCAGCAGCGGATCGGACAGGGACCCCTCTTACAATGAGCAGTTCTTC. Encoded protein: CASSGSDRDPSYNEQFF.

This clone was recorded only once. The chain employs TRBV18 and TRBJ1-4; D is unresolved. The germline V gene encodes CDR1 KGHSH and CDR2 LQKENI. This CDR3 region has 15 residues. V was trimmed by 4 bases and J by 7 bases, leaving 16 bases between them. The CDR3 here is CASSRGGVNGEKLFF. In DNA, the CDR3 is TGTGCCAGCTCACGCGGCGGGGTGAATGGTGAAAAACTGTTTTTT.